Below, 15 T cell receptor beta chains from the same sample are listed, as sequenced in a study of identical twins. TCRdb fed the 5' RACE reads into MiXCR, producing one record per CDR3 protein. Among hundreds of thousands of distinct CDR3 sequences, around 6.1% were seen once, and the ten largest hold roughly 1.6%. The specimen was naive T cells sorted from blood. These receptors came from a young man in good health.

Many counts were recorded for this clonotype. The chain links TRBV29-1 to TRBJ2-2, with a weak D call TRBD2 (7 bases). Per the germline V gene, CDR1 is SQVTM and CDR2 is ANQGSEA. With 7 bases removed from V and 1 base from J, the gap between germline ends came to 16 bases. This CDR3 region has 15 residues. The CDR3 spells CSAGGGIRNTGELFF. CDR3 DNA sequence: TGCAGCGCGGGGGGCGGGATTCGGAACACCGGGGAGCTGTTTTTT.

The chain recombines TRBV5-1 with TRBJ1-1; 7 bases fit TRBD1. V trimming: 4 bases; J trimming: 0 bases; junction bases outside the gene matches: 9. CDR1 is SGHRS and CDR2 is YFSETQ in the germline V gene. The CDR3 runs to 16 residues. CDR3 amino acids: CASSPLTGNMNTEAFF. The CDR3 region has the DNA TGCGCCAGCAGCCCGCTGACAGGGAACATGAACACTGAAGCTTTCTTT.

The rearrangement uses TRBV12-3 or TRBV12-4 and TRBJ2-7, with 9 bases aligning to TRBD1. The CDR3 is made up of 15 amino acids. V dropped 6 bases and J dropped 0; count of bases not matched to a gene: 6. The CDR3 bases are TGTGCCAGCAGGTACAGGGGGCGGGTCTCCTACGAGCAGTACTTC. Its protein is CASRYRGRVSYEQYF.

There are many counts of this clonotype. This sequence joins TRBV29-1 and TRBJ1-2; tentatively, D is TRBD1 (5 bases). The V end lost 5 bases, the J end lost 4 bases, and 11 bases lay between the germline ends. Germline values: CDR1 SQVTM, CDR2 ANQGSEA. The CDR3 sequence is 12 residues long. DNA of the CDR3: TGCAGCGTTATGGGGGACCTCTATGGCTACACCTTC. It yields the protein CSVMGDLYGYTF.

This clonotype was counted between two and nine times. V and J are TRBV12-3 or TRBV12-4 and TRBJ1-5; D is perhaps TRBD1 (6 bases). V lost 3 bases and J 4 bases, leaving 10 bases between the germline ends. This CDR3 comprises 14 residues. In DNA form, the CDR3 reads TGTGCCAGCAGTTTCCCAGGGGTTAATCAGCCCCAGCATTTT. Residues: CASSFPGVNQPQHF.

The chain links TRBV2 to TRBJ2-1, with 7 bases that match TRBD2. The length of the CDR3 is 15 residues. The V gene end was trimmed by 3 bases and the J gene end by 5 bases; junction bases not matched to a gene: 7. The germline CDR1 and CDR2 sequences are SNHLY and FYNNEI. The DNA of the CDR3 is TGTGCCAGCAGTGAGGTCGGGGGGAACCACAATGAGCAGTTCTTC. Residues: CASSEVGGNHNEQFF.

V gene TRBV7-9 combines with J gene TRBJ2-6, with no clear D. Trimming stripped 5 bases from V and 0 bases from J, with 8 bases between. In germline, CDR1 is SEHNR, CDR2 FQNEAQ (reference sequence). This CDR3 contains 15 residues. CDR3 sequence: CASSRTLSGANVLTF. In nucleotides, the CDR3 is TGTGCCAGCAGCCGGACCCTCTCTGGGGCCAACGTCCTGACTTTC.

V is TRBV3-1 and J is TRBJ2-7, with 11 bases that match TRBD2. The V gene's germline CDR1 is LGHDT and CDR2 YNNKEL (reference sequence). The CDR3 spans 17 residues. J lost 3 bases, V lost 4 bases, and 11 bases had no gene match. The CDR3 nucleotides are TGTGCCAGCAGCCTCCATAGCGGGAGGGCCGATGACTACGAGCAGTACTTC. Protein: CASSLHSGRADDYEQYF.

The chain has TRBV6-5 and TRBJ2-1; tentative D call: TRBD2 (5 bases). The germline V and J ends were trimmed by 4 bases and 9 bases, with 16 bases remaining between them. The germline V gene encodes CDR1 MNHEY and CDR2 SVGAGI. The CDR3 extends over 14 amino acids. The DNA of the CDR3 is TGTGCCAGCAGTTCCGCCACTAGGCCCCGTGAGCAGTTCTTC. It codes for CASSSATRPREQFF.

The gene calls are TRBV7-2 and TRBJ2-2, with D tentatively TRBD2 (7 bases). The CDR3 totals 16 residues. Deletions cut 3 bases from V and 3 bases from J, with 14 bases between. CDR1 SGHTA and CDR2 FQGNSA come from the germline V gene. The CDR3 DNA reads TGTGCCAGCAGCTTGGGAGGGGGGGCCCACACCGGGGAGCTGTTTTTT. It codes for CASSLGGGAHTGELFF.

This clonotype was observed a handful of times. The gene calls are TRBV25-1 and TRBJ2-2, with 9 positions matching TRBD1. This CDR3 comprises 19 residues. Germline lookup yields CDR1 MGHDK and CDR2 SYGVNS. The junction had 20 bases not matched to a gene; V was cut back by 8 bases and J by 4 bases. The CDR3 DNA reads TGTGCCAGCCGCGCCGACCCGGGACAGGGTCCGAGGGTCACCGGGGAGCTGTTTTTT. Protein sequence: CASRADPGQGPRVTGELFF.

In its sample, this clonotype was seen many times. CDR3 loop: CASSRPSSYNEQFF. CDR3 sequence (DNA): TGTGCCAGCAGTCGGCCGAGCTCCTACAATGAGCAGTTCTTC. This chain uses TRBV6-2 or TRBV6-3 with TRBJ2-1; D is ambiguous. The CDR3 runs to 14 residues. V was shortened by 5 bases and J by 0 bases, with 8 bases between the two germline ends. Germline V gene sequence: CDR1 MNHEY, CDR2 SVGEGT.

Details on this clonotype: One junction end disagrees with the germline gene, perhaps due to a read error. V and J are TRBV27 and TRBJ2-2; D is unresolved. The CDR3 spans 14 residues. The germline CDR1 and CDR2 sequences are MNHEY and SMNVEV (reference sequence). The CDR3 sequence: CASSFGANAGELFF. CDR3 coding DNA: TGTGCCAGCAGTTTTGGCGCGAACGCCGGGGAGCTGTTTTTT.

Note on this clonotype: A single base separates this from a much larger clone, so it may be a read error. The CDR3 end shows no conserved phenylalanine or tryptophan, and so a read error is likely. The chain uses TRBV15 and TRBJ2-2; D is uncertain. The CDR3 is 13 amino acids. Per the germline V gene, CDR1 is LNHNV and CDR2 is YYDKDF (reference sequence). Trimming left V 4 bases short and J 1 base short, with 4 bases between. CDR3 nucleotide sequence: TGTGCCACCAGCACCGGGAACACCGGGGAGCTGTTTTTA. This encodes CATSTGNTGELFL.

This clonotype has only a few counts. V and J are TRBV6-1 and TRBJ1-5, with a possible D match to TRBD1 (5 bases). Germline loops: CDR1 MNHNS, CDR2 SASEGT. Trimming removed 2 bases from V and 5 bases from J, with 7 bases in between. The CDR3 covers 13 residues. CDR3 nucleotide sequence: TGTGCCAGCAGTGAACTGGGGCATCAGCCCCAGCATTTT. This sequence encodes CASSELGHQPQHF.